These 19 T cell receptor beta chains originate from one sample sequenced in a study of blood T cell repertoires in COVID-19. The protocol was immunoSEQ multiplex PCR, while the TCRdb copy is restricted to in-frame clones and leaves out a portion. The sample lists about 120,000 clones, 85% to 90% seen once, with approximately 28% in the top ten. Source material: peripheral blood. The source is a man aged 70 or older with active or convalescent COVID-19.

This clone is a singleton in its sample. The chain is built from TRBV3-1 (or the pseudogene TRBV3-2) and TRBJ2-2; 10 bases fit TRBD1. The CDR3 spans 15 residues. The V gene end was trimmed by 1 base and the J gene end by 9 bases; junction bases not matched to a gene: 5. Looked up from germline, CDR1 is LGHDT and CDR2 is YNNKEL (reference sequence). This CDR3 is CASSQGTGGSRELFF. The CDR3 region has the DNA TGTGCCAGCAGCCAAGGGACAGGGGGAAGCCGGGAGCTGTTTTTT.

The table lists this clone with a count of one. V and J are TRBV27 and TRBJ2-1; possibly TRBD2 for D (6 bases). Trimming left V 6 bases short and J 5 bases short, with 17 bases between. The CDR3 has 15 amino acids. Germline V gives CDR1 MNHEY, CDR2 SMNVEV (reference sequence). As DNA, the CDR3 is TGTGCCAGCAGCCTCGTCAGGCTAGCGAACAATGAGCAGTTCTTC. Encoded protein: CASSLVRLANNEQFF.

The chain recombines TRBV6-5 with TRBJ1-1; D is undetermined. Germline V gene sequence: CDR1 MNHEY, CDR2 SVGAGI. Trimming left V 10 bases short and J 0 bases short, with 12 bases between. The CDR3 contains 13 residues. The CDR3 loop reads CATNGLMNTEAFF. CDR3 sequence (DNA): TGTGCCACCAACGGGTTAATGAACACTGAAGCTTTCTTT.

The chain combines TRBV3-1 (or the pseudogene TRBV3-2) with TRBJ2-2; D is possibly TRBD2 (5 bases). CDR3 size: 15 residues. The germline V gene has CDR1 LGHDT and CDR2 YNNKEL (reference sequence). V lost 0 bases, J lost 6 bases, and 11 bases lay in between. The CDR3 sequence: CASSQDLAAPGELFF. DNA of the CDR3: TGTGCCAGCAGCCAAGATCTAGCCGCCCCCGGGGAGCTGTTTTTT.

J is TRBJ2-7 and V is TRBV6-5, with a possible D match to TRBD1 (5 bases). Germline-derived CDR1 and CDR2 are MNHEY and SVGAGI. CDR3 length equals 14 residues. Trimming cost V 7 bases and J 4 bases, with 17 bases left between them. The DNA of the CDR3 is TGTGCCAGCATCTCAAGACAGTCTCGGTACGAGCAGTACTTC. Its translation is CASISRQSRYEQYF.

The rearrangement links TRBV2 to TRBJ2-7; the D is unclear. The CDR3 consists of 14 residues. The V gene's germline CDR1 is SNHLY and CDR2 FYNNEI. Trimming removed 9 bases from V and 2 bases from J, with 17 bases in between. Written as DNA, the CDR3 is TGTGCCAGAACGCAGGTGGCACGGACCTACGAGCAGTACTTC. Its translation is CARTQVARTYEQYF.

The chain uses TRBV5-6 and TRBJ2-1; 11 bases align to TRBD2. The V gene's germline CDR1 is SGHDT and CDR2 YYEEEE. Trimming cost V 4 bases and J 8 bases; bases outside gene matches: 8. This CDR3 is 15 amino acids long. The CDR3 region is CASSQTSGIQDEQFF. CDR3 DNA sequence: TGTGCCAGCAGCCAGACTAGCGGGATCCAGGATGAGCAGTTCTTC.

The chain has TRBV18 and TRBJ2-1; perhaps TRBD2 as D (5 bases). The CDR3 contains 14 residues. Germline CDR1 KGHSH, CDR2 LQKENI. The V end lost 3 bases, the J end lost 7 bases, and 13 bases lay between the germline ends. CDR3 bases: TGTGCCAGCTCACCCCCAGAACGGGGAAATGAGCAGTTCTTC. Translated: CASSPPERGNEQFF. The full variable domain, with the rest looked up from reference TRBV18 and TRBJ2-1, is NAGVMQNPRHLVRRRGQEARLRCSPMKGHSHVYWYRQLPEEGLKFMVYLQKENIIDESGMPKERFSAEFPKEGPSILRIQQVVRGDSAAYFCASSPPERGNEQFFGPGTRLTVL.

The chain uses TRBV6-6 and TRBJ2-5, with TRBD1 as a possible D gene (5 bases). The V and J ends lost 7 bases and 1 base respectively, with 10 bases between them. The CDR3 is 13 amino acids. Per the germline V gene, CDR1 is MNHNY and CDR2 is SVGAGI (reference sequence). In DNA form, the CDR3 reads TGTGCCAGCACCCGACAGCGCCAAGAGACCCAGTACTTC. Residues: CASTRQRQETQYF.

The V call is TRBV28, the J call TRBJ2-3; 8 nucleotides line up with TRBD2. Germline values: CDR1 MDHEN, CDR2 SYDVKM. V was clipped by 2 bases and J by 1 base; unmatched bases: 2. The CDR3 is 15 residues long. The CDR3 is CASSLGAGGTDTQYF. CDR3 DNA sequence: TGTGCCAGCAGTTTAGGAGCGGGGGGCACAGATACGCAGTATTTT.

The chain uses TRBV28 and TRBJ1-5, with no clear D. The CDR3 consists of 15 residues. V lost 3 bases and J 1 base, leaving 10 bases between the germline ends. Germline CDR1 reads MDHEN; CDR2 reads SYDVKM. This CDR3 reads CASSFRQTSNQPQHF. CDR3 nucleotides: TGTGCCAGCAGTTTTCGTCAGACAAGCAATCAGCCCCAGCATTTT.

J is TRBJ1-1 and V is TRBV11-2; D is possibly TRBD1 (5 bases). CDR1 is SGHAT, CDR2 FQNNGV, per germline. The CDR3 runs to 15 residues. Trimming took off 1 base at V and 5 bases at J, with 14 bases between the two ends. CDR3 bases: TGTGCCAGCAGCTTAGCGGGGGGAACGGGGACTGAAGCTTTCTTT. The encoded protein is CASSLAGGTGTEAFF.

J is TRBJ2-7 and V is TRBV6-1; D is possibly TRBD1 (5 bases). The CDR3 extends over 13 amino acids. The ends were cut back, 5 bases at V and 1 base at J, with 9 bases in the middle. Germline-derived CDR1 and CDR2 are MNHNS and SASEGT. The CDR3 loop reads CASSWGESYEQYF. DNA of the CDR3: TGTGCCAGCAGTTGGGGCGAATCCTACGAGCAGTACTTC.

The chain uses TRBV4-1 and TRBJ1-2; TRBD1 matches at 8 bases. The CDR3 has 15 residues. In germline, CDR1 is MGHRA, CDR2 YSYEKL. Losses at the gene ends were 1 base for V and 5 bases for J; bases not matched to a gene: 6. The CDR3 nucleotides are TGCGCCAGCAGCCAAGGAACAGGGGGTTCTTATGGCTACACCTTC. Translation: CASSQGTGGSYGYTF.

The chain is built from TRBV4-1 and TRBJ2-7; 8 bases are a match to TRBD2. Germline loops: CDR1 MGHRA, CDR2 YSYEKL. The J segment lost 7 bases and the V segment lost 0 bases, leaving 5 bases of the junction unmatched. The CDR3 loop spans 14 amino acids. The CDR3 loop reads CASSQDWTSLEQYF. The DNA of the CDR3 is TGCGCCAGCAGCCAAGACTGGACTAGCTTGGAGCAGTACTTC.

The V and J genes are TRBV10-3 and TRBJ1-5; weak D call: TRBD1 (6 bases). Germline assignment: CDR1 ENHRY and CDR2 SYGVKD. This CDR3 comprises 14 residues. Trimming removed 6 bases at V and 6 bases at J, with 15 bases between. The CDR3 region has the DNA TGTGCCATCAGCGGGGAGGGGGGAACTCAGCCCCAGCATTTT. This sequence encodes CAISGEGGTQPQHF.

A single count supports this clone. In DNA form, the CDR3 reads TGTGCCAGCTCGTTCGGACAGGGCGTTGAAGCTTTCTTT. It is translated as CASSFGQGVEAFF. The chain has TRBV18 and TRBJ1-1; 8 bases align to TRBD1. CDR1 is KGHSH and CDR2 is LQKENI in the germline V gene. This CDR3 has 13 amino acids. The J segment lost 7 bases and the V segment lost 6 bases, leaving 7 bases of the junction unmatched. Looking up the rest from reference TRBV18 and TRBJ1-1 gives the full variable domain: NAGVMQNPRHLVRRRGQEARLRCSPMKGHSHVYWYRQLPEEGLKFMVYLQKENIIDESGMPKERFSAEFPKEGPSILRIQQVVRGDSAAYFCASSFGQGVEAFFGQGTRLTVV.

The chain couples TRBV13 to TRBJ1-5; D uncertain. Germline assignment: CDR1 PRHDT and CDR2 FYEKMQ (reference sequence). The V gene lost 0 bases and the J gene lost 6 bases, with 3 bases spanning the gap. The length of the CDR3 is 12 residues. In nucleotides, the CDR3 is TGTGCCAGCAGCTTAGGGGCTCAGCCCCAGCATTTT. Translating it yields CASSLGAQPQHF. The variable domain in full, with the rest retrieved from reference TRBV13 and TRBJ1-5, is AAGVIQSPRHLIKEKRETATLKCYPIPRHDTVYWYQQGPGQDPQFLISFYEKMQSDKGSIPDRFSAQQFSDYHSELNMSSLELGDSALYFCASSLGAQPQHFGDGTRLSIL.

This clone was observed once. The gene calls are TRBV3-1 (or the pseudogene TRBV3-2) and TRBJ1-5; no clear D. V dropped 0 bases and J dropped 0 bases, with 9 bases sitting between them. The CDR3 totals 16 residues. CDR1 is LGHDT, CDR2 YNNKEL, per germline (reference sequence). The CDR3 here is CASSQDPLNSNQPQHF. As DNA, the CDR3 is TGTGCCAGCAGCCAAGATCCACTGAATAGCAATCAGCCCCAGCATTTT.